The 25 T cell receptor beta chains below all came from one sample that was sequenced in a study of shared clonotypes between healthy human individuals. Generated by immunoSEQ multiplex PCR, the TCRdb table keeps only in-frame clones and is missing some. The sample carries hundreds of thousands of clones, around 97% recorded once. Input material: naive CD4+ T cells sorted from blood. The subset denotes: CD45RA+ positively selected. These receptors originate from a woman in her 30s in good health.

This clone has a single count. Here the CDR3 reads CASSQGQTNTGELFF. CDR3 DNA sequence: TGTGCCAGCAGCCAAGGCCAGACGAACACCGGGGAGCTGTTTTTT. The genes are TRBV14 and TRBJ2-2, with D uncertain. This CDR3 spans 15 amino acids. Germline V CDR1 and CDR2: SGHDN, FVKESK. Trimming took 1 base from V and 0 from J, leaving 6 bases between them.

The chain is built from TRBV12-5 and TRBJ2-5; 12 bases fit TRBD2. The CDR3 runs 16 residues. V trimming: 5 bases; J trimming: 4 bases; junction bases outside the gene matches: 8. The germline V gene has CDR1 LGHNT and CDR2 FRNRAP. The CDR3 is CASGPGLAGPLETQYF. CDR3 coding DNA: TGTGCTAGTGGTCCCGGACTAGCGGGACCATTAGAGACCCAGTACTTC.

The chain has TRBV2 and TRBJ1-5; D is uncertain. The V end was cut by 7 bases, the J end by 7 bases, with 11 bases between. Germline CDR1 reads SNHLY; CDR2 reads FYNNEI. The CDR3 is 12 amino acids. CDR3 in amino acids: CASNREGQPQHF. As DNA, the CDR3 is TGTGCCAGCAATAGGGAGGGACAGCCCCAGCATTTT.

The chain couples TRBV27 to TRBJ2-3, with D perhaps matching TRBD1 (6 bases). The CDR3 covers 14 residues. V lost 5 bases to trimming and J lost 2 bases, with 11 bases between them. Germline-derived CDR1 and CDR2 are MNHEY and SMNVEV (reference sequence). Here the CDR3 DNA reads TGTGCCAGCAGTAGGCAGGGGCACACAGATACGCAGTATTTT. This codes for CASSRQGHTDTQYF.

This chain joins TRBV28 and TRBJ2-2; a possible D gene is TRBD1 (6 bases). CDR1 and CDR2 (germline): MDHEN, SYDVKM. The CDR3 is made up of 16 amino acids. V lost 5 bases and J 3 bases, leaving 16 bases between the germline ends. CDR3 DNA sequence: TGTGCCAGCAGTGGGGGTGAGGACAGCTACACCGGGGAGCTGTTTTTT. Its protein product is CASSGGEDSYTGELFF.

In this sample, this clone turned up once. V gene TRBV29-1 combines with J gene TRBJ2-7; TRBD1 agrees at 7 bases. The CDR3 runs 15 residues. In germline, CDR1 is SQVTM, CDR2 ANQGSEA. Germline trimming cut 4 bases from V and 0 bases from J; bases unmatched to any gene: 9. The CDR3 DNA follows: TGCAGCGTTGCGCCCCGGGACAGTAGCTCCTACGAGCAGTACTTC. Translating it yields CSVAPRDSSSYEQYF.

V and J are TRBV11-2 and TRBJ1-4, with D hard to call. Germline V CDR1 and CDR2: SGHAT, FQNNGV. The CDR3 spans 17 residues. Trimming took off 0 bases at V and 4 bases at J, with 15 bases between the two ends. The CDR3 spells CASSLDGKRWGNEKLFF. In DNA form, the CDR3 reads TGTGCCAGCAGCTTAGATGGAAAGCGATGGGGTAATGAAAAACTGTTTTTT.

The V call is TRBV6-1, the J call TRBJ1-2; 8 nucleotides match TRBD1. Trimming at V came to 7 bases and at J to 4 bases, leaving 2 bases not matched to a gene. Germline-derived CDR1 and CDR2 are MNHNS and SASEGT. The CDR3 totals 12 residues. CDR3 loop: CASTDRGYGYTF. CDR3 coding DNA: TGTGCCAGCACCGACAGGGGCTATGGCTACACCTTC.

This CDR3 is CASSSHAGGISREQYF. In DNA form, the CDR3 reads TGTGCCAGCAGCTCACACGCAGGGGGGATTTCTCGCGAGCAGTACTTC. The chain recombines TRBV4-2 with TRBJ2-7, with D possibly TRBD1 on 7 matching bases. V shed 5 bases and J shed 6 bases, with 23 bases lying between them. This CDR3 spans 16 amino acids. Germline V lookup: CDR1 LGHNA, CDR2 YNFKEQ.

The rearrangement uses TRBV6-1 and TRBJ2-4, with D perhaps given as TRBD1 or TRBD2 (5 bases each). Trimming removed 5 bases from V and 0 bases from J, with 11 bases in between. CDR3 length equals 15 residues. From germline, CDR1 is MNHNS and CDR2 SASEGT. The CDR3 DNA reads as TGTGCCAGCAGTTCGACGGGGCTAGCCAAAAACATTCAGTACTTC. This translates into CASSSTGLAKNIQYF.

The chain uses TRBV5-1 and TRBJ2-7; TRBD2 aligns across 13 bases. Germline V gene lookup returns CDR1 SGHRS and CDR2 YFSETQ. V was pared by 4 bases and J by 5 bases, with 6 bases of the junction left unmatched. The CDR3 runs to 15 residues. Written as DNA, the CDR3 is TGCGCCAGCAGCCCCTCGGGACTAGCGGGGAACGAGCAGTACTTC. This encodes CASSPSGLAGNEQYF.

The chain couples TRBV7-7 to TRBJ1-6; 9 bases are shared with TRBD1. Trimming at V came to 2 bases and at J to 10 bases, leaving 9 bases not matched to a gene. This CDR3 has 16 residues. Germline assignment: CDR1 SSHAT and CDR2 FNYEAQ (reference sequence). The CDR3 loop is CASSLPPGQGRSPLHF. The CDR3 DNA sequence: TGTGCCAGCAGCTTACCCCCGGGACAGGGCCGCTCACCCCTCCACTTT.

The chain is built from TRBV5-1 and TRBJ2-7; TRBD2 might be the D (5 bases). Trimming pared 4 bases from V and 4 bases from J, leaving 24 bases between. The CDR3 runs to 17 residues. Looked up from germline, CDR1 is SGHRS and CDR2 is YFSETQ. The CDR3 sequence is CASSRTGRRMGEYEQYF. In nucleotides, the CDR3 is TGCGCCAGCAGCCGAACCGGGCGGCGGATGGGAGAGTACGAGCAGTACTTC.

The gene calls are TRBV30 and TRBJ2-1; D tentatively reads TRBD1 or TRBD2 (5 bases each). V lost 3 bases and J 4 bases, leaving 19 bases between the germline ends. CDR1 is GTSNPN and CDR2 is SVGIG in the germline V gene (reference sequence). The CDR3 runs 16 residues. In DNA, the CDR3 is TGTGCCTGGAGCCTAGGGACCACCGGCGGGTACAATGAGCAGTTCTTC. Translating it yields CAWSLGTTGGYNEQFF.

This chain connects TRBV5-4 to TRBJ2-7; TRBD2 agrees at 10 bases. V lost 4 bases, J lost 3 bases, and 7 bases stayed unmatched. The CDR3 totals 15 residues. CDR1 is SGHNT and CDR2 is YYREEE in the germline V gene (reference sequence). The CDR3 loop reads CASSLQSGRVYEQYF. CDR3 nucleotide sequence: TGTGCCAGCAGCCTACAGAGCGGGAGGGTCTACGAGCAGTACTTC. The whole variable domain, remainder taken from reference TRBV5-4 and TRBJ2-7, is ETGVTQSPTHLIKTRGQQVTLRCSSQSGHNTVSWYQQALGQGPQFIFQYYREEENGRGNFPPRFSGLQFPNYSSELNVNALELDDSALYLCASSLQSGRVYEQYFGPGTRLTVT.

The chain recombines TRBV30 with TRBJ2-3; 15 positions match TRBD2. Germline assignment: CDR1 GTSNPN and CDR2 SVGIG (reference sequence). The length of the CDR3 is 18 residues. Losses at the gene ends were 2 bases for V and 3 bases for J; bases not matched to a gene: 9. The CDR3 sequence: CAWSHSRTSGRGTDTQYF. As DNA, the CDR3 is TGTGCCTGGAGTCACAGCCGGACTAGCGGGAGGGGAACAGATACGCAGTATTTT.

The V and J genes are TRBV5-8 and TRBJ2-3; the D call may be TRBD1 or TRBD2 (5 bases each). V shed 5 bases and J shed 8 bases, with 18 bases lying between them. The CDR3 has 14 amino acids. The germline V gene has CDR1 SGHTS and CDR2 YDEGEE. Written as DNA, the CDR3 is TGTGCCAGCAGTCGGGGCCAACCACAAGGTACGCAGTATTTT. This encodes CASSRGQPQGTQYF. Looking up the rest from reference TRBV5-8 and TRBJ2-3 gives the full variable domain: EAGVTQSPTHLIKTRGQQATLRCSPISGHTSVYWYQQALGLGLQFLLWYDEGEERNRGNFPPRFSGRQFPNYSSELNVNALELEDSALYLCASSRGQPQGTQYFGPGTRLTVL.

This sequence joins TRBV5-1 and TRBJ2-2; 10 nucleotides agree with TRBD2. V lost 7 bases, J lost 7 bases, and 13 bases stayed unmatched. CDR1 is SGHRS and CDR2 is YFSETQ in the germline V gene. CDR3 length equals 16 residues. Written as DNA, the CDR3 is TGCGCCAGCTCATTAGGCGGGACTAGCGACATCGGGGAGCTGTTTTTT. It specifies CASSLGGTSDIGELFF.

This chain uses TRBV11-2 with TRBJ2-7, with TRBD1 identical over 7 bases. Germline V CDR1 and CDR2: SGHAT, FQNNGV. The CDR3 is made up of 15 amino acids. The V segment lost 5 bases and the J segment 4 bases; nucleotides outside the gene matches: 11. As DNA, the CDR3 is TGTGCCAGCAGCCCAACGACAGGGCGCGGTTACGAGCAGTACTTC. Amino acids: CASSPTTGRGYEQYF.

This sequence joins TRBV7-9 and TRBJ1-3, with D tentatively TRBD1 (5 bases). The V end lost 2 bases, the J end lost 0 bases, and 8 bases lay between the germline ends. Germline CDR1 reads SEHNR; CDR2 reads FQNEAQ (reference sequence). The CDR3 totals 15 residues. Written as DNA, the CDR3 is TGTGCCAGCAGCTTATTCGGGGGCTCTGGAAACACCATATATTTT. Protein: CASSLFGGSGNTIYF.

The chain joins TRBV15 to TRBJ1-4; D unclear. This CDR3 region has 15 residues. V was trimmed by 0 bases and J by 8 bases, leaving 13 bases between them. Germline V gene sequence: CDR1 LNHNV, CDR2 YYDKDF (reference sequence). In nucleotides, the CDR3 is TGTGCCACCAGCAGAGATCTAGGGTTAGAGGAAAAACTGTTTTTT. It encodes CATSRDLGLEEKLFF.

For this clone: Other DNA variants within this sample encode the same CDR3. The chain combines TRBV18 with TRBJ2-7; TRBD1 matches 8 bases. The CDR3 consists of 14 residues. Germline lookup yields CDR1 KGHSH and CDR2 LQKENI. V gave up 5 bases and J gave up 2 bases; unmatched junction bases: 5. The CDR3 coding sequence is TGTGCCAGCTCATCCGGGACAGGCACCTACGAGCAGTACTTC. Translation: CASSSGTGTYEQYF. Full variable domain (remainder filled in from reference TRBV18 and TRBJ2-7): NAGVMQNPRHLVRRRGQEARLRCSPMKGHSHVYWYRQLPEEGLKFMVYLQKENIIDESGMPKERFSAEFPKEGPSILRIQQVVRGDSAAYFCASSSGTGTYEQYFGPGTRLTVT.

This clone was seen a single time. This chain uses TRBV28 with TRBJ1-2; TRBD1 might be the D (5 bases). This CDR3 spans 14 amino acids. Germline loops: CDR1 MDHEN, CDR2 SYDVKM. The V end lost 4 bases, the J end lost 5 bases, and 14 bases lay between the germline ends. The CDR3 nucleotides read TGTGCCAGCAGTTCCGACAGCGCCATTTATGGCTACACCTTC. This codes for CASSSDSAIYGYTF.

The rearrangement joins TRBV10-2 to TRBJ1-2; perhaps TRBD1 as D (5 bases). Germline V gives CDR1 WSHSY, CDR2 SAAADI. This CDR3 region has 14 residues. V gave up 0 bases and J gave up 8 bases, with 13 bases separating them. CDR3 loop: CASSESGTARGYTF. CDR3 nucleotides: TGCGCCAGCAGTGAGTCCGGGACGGCCCGGGGCTACACCTTC.

The chain employs TRBV14 and TRBJ2-1; a possible D gene is TRBD1 (6 bases). V was cut by 3 bases and J by 2 bases, with 17 bases left in between. The CDR3 has 17 residues. The germline gives CDR1 SGHDN, CDR2 FVKESK. CDR3 in DNA: TGTGCCAGCAGCCAGGTTGGTCAGGGGTCAGCCTACAATGAGCAGTTCTTC. Protein: CASSQVGQGSAYNEQFF. Complete variable domain (other parts from reference TRBV14 and TRBJ2-1): EAGVTQFPSHSVIEKGQTVTLRCDPISGHDNLYWYRRVMGKEIKFLLHFVKESKQDESGMPNNRFLAERTGGTYSTLKVQPAELEDSGVYFCASSQVGQGSAYNEQFFGPGTRLTVL.